Listed here are 32 T cell receptor beta chains from one sample, sequenced in a study of blood T cell repertoires in COVID-19. The method was immunoSEQ multiplex PCR; TCRdb's version includes in-frame clones alone and lacks a portion of them. The sample has roughly 190,000 clones; 84% are singletons. The sample consisted of peripheral blood. All receptors come from a woman in her seventies with active or convalescent COVID-19.

The V and J genes are TRBV19 and TRBJ1-4, with 12 nucleotides matching TRBD1. The J segment lost 7 bases and the V segment lost 5 bases, leaving 5 bases of the junction unmatched. This CDR3 comprises 15 residues. The germline V gene encodes CDR1 LNHDA and CDR2 SQIVND (reference sequence). CDR3 protein: CASSWGTGGLEKLFF. For the CDR3, the DNA is TGTGCCAGTAGTTGGGGGACAGGGGGCCTTGAAAAACTGTTTTTT.

This sequence joins TRBV4-1 and TRBJ1-5; tentatively, D is TRBD1 (6 bases). The V end lost 0 bases, the J end lost 5 bases, and 11 bases lay between the germline ends. The CDR3 runs to 15 residues. In germline, CDR1 is MGHRA, CDR2 YSYEKL. CDR3 protein: CASSQDRTDYQPQHF. CDR3 nucleotide sequence: TGCGCCAGCAGCCAAGATAGGACAGATTATCAGCCCCAGCATTTT.

The chain couples TRBV30 to TRBJ2-6; the D gene is possibly TRBD2 (5 bases). Germline V gives CDR1 GTSNPN, CDR2 SVGIG (reference sequence). The CDR3 runs 16 residues. V dropped 5 bases and J dropped 2 bases, with 16 bases sitting between them. CDR3 amino acids: CAWARTWTAGANVLTF. The CDR3 DNA is TGTGCCTGGGCCCGAACCTGGACTGCTGGGGCCAACGTCCTGACTTTC.

This sequence joins TRBV7-3 and TRBJ1-1, with a tentative D call TRBD1 (6 bases). Trimming took 4 bases from V and 1 from J, leaving 13 bases between them. CDR3 size: 15 residues. Looked up from germline, CDR1 is SGHTA and CDR2 is FQGTGA. This CDR3 is CASSSPGTRNTEAFF. In DNA, the CDR3 is TGTGCCAGCAGCTCACCCGGGACACGGAACACTGAAGCTTTCTTT.

V gene TRBV4-1 combines with J gene TRBJ2-1, with D unclear. Per the germline V gene, CDR1 is MGHRA and CDR2 is YSYEKL. This CDR3 has 12 residues. V was pared by 0 bases and J by 10 bases, with 7 bases between. CDR3 protein: CASSQDTLEQFF. In DNA form, the CDR3 reads TGCGCCAGCAGCCAAGACACCCTAGAGCAGTTCTTC.

The chain couples TRBV10-3 to TRBJ2-3; 8 nucleotides line up with TRBD2. The trim removed 8 bases at V and 1 base at J, leaving 8 bases unmatched. Germline-derived CDR1 and CDR2 are ENHRY and SYGVKD. The CDR3 is 15 amino acids. CDR3 loop: CAISPGLVGTDTQYF. The DNA for the CDR3 is TGTGCCATCTCGCCGGGACTAGTCGGCACAGATACGCAGTATTTT.

The chain combines TRBV19 with TRBJ2-7; D may be TRBD1 (6 bases). CDR1 and CDR2 from the germline V gene are LNHDA and SQIVND (reference sequence). V lost 5 bases, J lost 1 base, and 9 bases lay in between. The CDR3 spans 13 residues. Here the CDR3 reads CASSLQGSYEQYF. DNA of the CDR3: TGTGCCAGTAGTTTACAGGGTTCCTACGAGCAGTACTTC.

This clone was recorded once. The chain combines TRBV2 with TRBJ1-2; TRBD1 matches 10 bases. Losses at the gene ends were 5 bases for V and 2 bases for J; bases not matched to a gene: 5. The CDR3 sequence is 15 residues long. Looked up from germline, CDR1 is SNHLY and CDR2 is FYNNEI. CDR3 amino acids: CASSSQGQGNYGYTF. The CDR3 nucleotides read TGTGCCAGCAGTAGCCAGGGACAGGGGAACTATGGCTACACCTTC.

CDR3 region: CASSVSGKTYNEQFF. Written as DNA, the CDR3 is TGTGCCAGCAGCGTCTCCGGGAAAACCTACAATGAGCAGTTCTTC. The chain employs TRBV9 and TRBJ2-1, with D possibly matching TRBD2 (5 bases). Per the germline V gene, CDR1 is SGDLS and CDR2 is YYNGEE. The CDR3 consists of 15 residues. Trimming cost V 2 bases and J 2 bases, with 11 bases left between them.

This chain uses TRBV7-2 with TRBJ1-4, with D perhaps matching TRBD1 (6 bases). Deletions cut 5 bases from V and 3 bases from J, with 10 bases between. Germline lookup yields CDR1 SGHTA and CDR2 FQGNSA. The CDR3 totals 14 residues. CDR3 sequence: CASSPDRANEKLFF. CDR3 DNA sequence: TGTGCCAGCAGCCCGGACAGAGCTAATGAAAAACTGTTTTTT.

This chain uses TRBV10-1 with TRBJ2-3, with 12 nucleotides matching TRBD2. CDR1 is WNHNN, CDR2 SYGVQD, per germline (reference sequence). Trimming cost V 2 bases and J 3 bases; bases outside gene matches: 15. CDR3 length: 20 amino acids. The CDR3 reads CASSESRRASGRAATDTQYF. DNA for the CDR3: TGCGCCAGCAGTGAGAGCCGTAGGGCTAGCGGGAGGGCAGCGACAGATACGCAGTATTTT.

The V gene is TRBV12-3 or TRBV12-4, the J gene TRBJ1-4, with 8 bases fitting TRBD1. CDR3 length: 12 residues. V lost 8 bases, J lost 6 bases, and 2 bases stayed unmatched. The CDR3 region has the DNA TGTGCCAGCCGGGGACAGGATGAAAAACTGTTTTTT. This translates into CASRGQDEKLFF.

The J gene is TRBJ1-2, the V gene TRBV19, with D possibly matching TRBD1 (5 bases). This CDR3 is built from 16 residues. Germline CDR1 is LNHDA and CDR2 is SQIVND (reference sequence). Trimming shortened V by 7 bases and J by 2 bases, and 20 bases separated the two germline ends. The CDR3 coding sequence is TGTGCCAGTACCCGCCGCCCAAGGGGCGCCAACTATGGCTACACCTTC. Its translation: CASTRRPRGANYGYTF.

This rearrangement joins TRBV7-9 to TRBJ1-4, with TRBD1 matching over 8 bases. The CDR3 extends over 14 amino acids. Germline V gene lookup returns CDR1 SEHNR and CDR2 FQNEAQ (reference sequence). V trimming: 7 bases; J trimming: 7 bases; junction bases outside the gene matches: 8. CDR3 sequence: CASTQDRAGEKLFF. CDR3 nucleotide sequence: TGTGCCAGCACTCAGGACAGGGCGGGTGAAAAACTGTTTTTT. The entire variable domain, with the rest obtained from reference TRBV7-9 and TRBJ1-4, is as follows: DTGVSQNPRHKITKRGQNVTFRCDPISEHNRLYWYRQTLGQGPEFLTYFQNEAQLEKSRLLSDRFSAERPKGSFSTLEIQRTEQGDSAMYLCASTQDRAGEKLFFGSGTQLSVL.

The V and J genes are TRBV27 and TRBJ2-1; tentative D call: TRBD1 (6 bases). V shed 2 bases and J shed 5 bases, with 10 bases lying between them. The CDR3 totals 14 residues. CDR1 and CDR2 (germline): MNHEY, SMNVEV (reference sequence). CDR3 sequence reads: CASSLGTNHNEQFF. The CDR3 DNA sequence: TGTGCCAGCAGTTTAGGGACAAATCACAATGAGCAGTTCTTC.

The chain combines TRBV15 with TRBJ1-5, with D hard to call. Germline V gene data show CDR1 as LNHNV and CDR2 as YYDKDF (reference sequence). The CDR3 totals 17 residues. The V gene lost 0 bases and the J gene lost 2 bases, with 14 bases spanning the gap. The CDR3 here is CATSRDPSLAGNQPQHF. CDR3 DNA sequence: TGTGCCACCAGCAGAGATCCCTCCTTGGCGGGCAATCAGCCCCAGCATTTT.

J is TRBJ1-6 and V is TRBV6-5; D gene uncertain. CDR1 and CDR2 (germline): MNHEY, SVGAGI. The CDR3 sequence is 14 residues long. V lost 5 bases, J lost 4 bases, and 9 bases lay in between. CDR3 bases: TGTGCCAGCAGTCGGTCGGGTTATAATTCACCCCTCCACTTT. Translating it yields CASSRSGYNSPLHF.

V is TRBV7-9 and J is TRBJ1-5; 7 nucleotides match TRBD1. The CDR3 contains 17 residues. With V trimmed by 1 base and J by 2 bases, 8 bases remained unmatched. Germline loops: CDR1 SEHNR, CDR2 FQNEAQ (reference sequence). The CDR3 sequence is CASSLGQGRLRNQPQHF. For the CDR3, the DNA is TGTGCCAGCAGCTTAGGACAGGGTCGTTTGCGCAATCAGCCCCAGCATTTT.

The V and J genes are TRBV24-1 and TRBJ2-1; 9 positions match TRBD2. CDR1 and CDR2 (germline): KGHDR, SFDVKD. V lost 5 bases to trimming and J lost 7 bases; unmatched junction nucleotides: 8. This CDR3 is built from 15 residues. Here the CDR3 reads CATSVAAGGQNEQFF. The DNA of the CDR3 is TGTGCCACCAGTGTGGCAGCGGGAGGTCAAAATGAGCAGTTCTTC.

The chain uses TRBV28 and TRBJ1-5; TRBD1 is a possible D gene (6 bases). V lost 5 bases and J lost 9, with 11 bases in between. The CDR3 sequence is 12 residues long. Germline V gene sequence: CDR1 MDHEN, CDR2 SYDVKM. CDR3 sequence: CASSQGGGPQHF. Here the CDR3 DNA reads TGTGCCAGCAGTCAAGGGGGGGGGCCCCAGCATTTT. The full variable domain, completed using reference TRBV28 and TRBJ1-5, is DVKVTQSSRYLVKRTGEKVFLECVQDMDHENMFWYRQDPGLGLRLIYFSYDVKMKEKGDIPEGYSVSREKKERFSLILESASTNQTSMYLCASSQGGGPQHFGDGTRLSIL.

V is TRBV5-1 and J is TRBJ2-2; possibly TRBD1 for D (6 bases). V lost 4 bases to trimming and J lost 6 bases, with 10 bases between them. The V gene's germline CDR1 is SGHRS and CDR2 YFSETQ. This CDR3 has 13 amino acids. The CDR3 sequence is CASSVQGAGELFF. The CDR3 nucleotides read TGCGCCAGCAGCGTACAGGGCGCCGGGGAGCTGTTTTTT.

This chain uses TRBV24-1 with TRBJ1-2, with 7 bases identical to TRBD1. Per the germline V gene, CDR1 is KGHDR and CDR2 is SFDVKD. The V and J ends lost 7 bases and 5 bases, in that order; junction bases with no gene match: 6. The CDR3 is 13 residues long. The CDR3 here is CATSKGGGYGYTF. The CDR3 coding sequence is TGTGCCACCAGCAAAGGGGGCGGTTATGGCTACACCTTC.

The chain is built from TRBV19 and TRBJ2-1; 7 nucleotides line up with TRBD2. With V trimmed by 7 bases and J by 7 bases, 16 bases remained unmatched. CDR3 length: 16 amino acids. Germline-derived CDR1 and CDR2 are LNHDA and SQIVND (reference sequence). The CDR3 bases are TGTGCCAGTATTTATAATTCGGCGGGAGATAGGAATGAGCAGTTCTTC. The encoded protein is CASIYNSAGDRNEQFF. Complete variable domain (other parts from reference TRBV19 and TRBJ2-1): DGGITQSPKYLFRKEGQNVTLSCEQNLNHDAMYWYRQDPGQGLRLIYYSQIVNDFQKGDIAEGYSVSREKKESFPLTVTSAQKNPTAFYLCASIYNSAGDRNEQFFGPGTRLTVL.

This sequence joins TRBV19 and TRBJ2-7; possibly TRBD2 for D (5 bases). Trimming removed 5 bases at V and 3 bases at J, with 11 bases between. This CDR3 spans 13 amino acids. Per germline, CDR1 LNHDA and CDR2 SQIVND (reference sequence). CDR3 in DNA: TGTGCCAGTAGTGCGGACTCCCGCTACGAGCAGTACTTC. Residues: CASSADSRYEQYF.

The chain joins TRBV28 to TRBJ1-2; D is possibly TRBD1 (6 bases). The CDR3 extends over 13 amino acids. Trimming removed 7 bases at V and 7 bases at J, with 16 bases between. Germline values: CDR1 MDHEN, CDR2 SYDVKM. The CDR3 spells CASNPTGFSGYTF. The CDR3, as DNA: TGTGCCAGCAACCCTACAGGGTTCTCTGGCTACACCTTC.

This chain connects TRBV6-5 to TRBJ2-1, with 8 bases aligning to TRBD1. The junction had 8 bases not matched to a gene; V was cut back by 6 bases and J by 4 bases. The CDR3 runs to 15 residues. In germline, CDR1 is MNHEY, CDR2 SVGAGI. The CDR3 sequence: CASSQMTGVYNEQFF. The CDR3 nucleotides are TGTGCCAGCAGCCAGATGACAGGGGTATACAATGAGCAGTTCTTC.

The chain's CDR3 is CASSQGQGDRHGDTQYF. As DNA, the CDR3 is TGTGCCAGCAGCCAGGGTCAGGGGGATAGGCACGGAGATACGCAGTATTTT. This chain connects TRBV4-2 to TRBJ2-3, with 7 bases lining up with TRBD1. CDR1 and CDR2 from the germline V gene are LGHNA and YNFKEQ. The J segment lost 5 bases and the V segment lost 3 bases, leaving 14 bases of the junction unmatched. This CDR3 region has 17 residues.

The chain is built from TRBV9 and TRBJ2-1, with D hard to call. CDR1 is SGDLS and CDR2 is YYNGEE in the germline V gene. Trimming removed 0 bases at V and 2 bases at J, with 6 bases between. The CDR3 covers 14 residues. CDR3 residues: CASSVDTAYNEQFF. The CDR3 nucleotides are TGTGCCAGCAGCGTAGATACAGCCTACAATGAGCAGTTCTTC.

The V and J genes are TRBV3-1 (or the pseudogene TRBV3-2) and TRBJ2-7; 9 nucleotides align to TRBD2. The CDR3 has 15 amino acids. From germline, CDR1 is LGHDT and CDR2 YNNKEL (reference sequence). Trimming took 0 bases from V and 7 from J; bases not matched to a gene: 7. The CDR3 protein is CASSQDAGGPWEQYF. In DNA, the CDR3 is TGTGCCAGCAGCCAAGACGCGGGAGGGCCCTGGGAGCAGTACTTC.

This chain joins TRBV21-1 and TRBJ2-7; no DNA check was done on the table's D call, TRBD1. TRBV21-1 is marked as a pseudogene. This CDR3 comprises 15 residues. This chain's CDR3 is CASPIYRDRAYEQYF. CDR3 sequence (DNA): TGTGCCAGCCCCATTTACCGGGACAGGGCCTACGAGCAGTACTTC.

The chain employs TRBV20-1 and TRBJ1-5; D ambiguous. The length of the CDR3 is 16 residues. V lost 3 bases to trimming and J lost 2 bases, with 17 bases between them. Germline V gene lookup returns CDR1 DFQATT and CDR2 SNEGSKA (reference sequence). CDR3 sequence: CSASLSQLSRNQPQHF. The DNA for the CDR3 is TGCAGTGCTAGTTTGTCGCAACTCTCCCGCAATCAGCCCCAGCATTTT.

The rearrangement links TRBV5-1 to TRBJ2-1; D uncertain. V was trimmed by 6 bases and J by 6 bases, leaving 13 bases between them. Germline CDR1 SGHRS, CDR2 YFSETQ. This CDR3 region has 13 residues. CDR3 in amino acids: CASNLVAANEQFF. CDR3 in DNA: TGCGCCAGCAATCTGGTGGCTGCCAATGAGCAGTTCTTC. Combining the CDR3 with reference TRBV5-1 and TRBJ2-1 gives the whole variable domain KAGVTQTPRYLIKTRGQQVTLSCSPISGHRSVSWYQQTPGQGLQFLFEYFSETQRNKGNFPGRFSGRQFSNSRSEMNVSTLELGDSALYLCASNLVAANEQFFGPGTRLTVL.